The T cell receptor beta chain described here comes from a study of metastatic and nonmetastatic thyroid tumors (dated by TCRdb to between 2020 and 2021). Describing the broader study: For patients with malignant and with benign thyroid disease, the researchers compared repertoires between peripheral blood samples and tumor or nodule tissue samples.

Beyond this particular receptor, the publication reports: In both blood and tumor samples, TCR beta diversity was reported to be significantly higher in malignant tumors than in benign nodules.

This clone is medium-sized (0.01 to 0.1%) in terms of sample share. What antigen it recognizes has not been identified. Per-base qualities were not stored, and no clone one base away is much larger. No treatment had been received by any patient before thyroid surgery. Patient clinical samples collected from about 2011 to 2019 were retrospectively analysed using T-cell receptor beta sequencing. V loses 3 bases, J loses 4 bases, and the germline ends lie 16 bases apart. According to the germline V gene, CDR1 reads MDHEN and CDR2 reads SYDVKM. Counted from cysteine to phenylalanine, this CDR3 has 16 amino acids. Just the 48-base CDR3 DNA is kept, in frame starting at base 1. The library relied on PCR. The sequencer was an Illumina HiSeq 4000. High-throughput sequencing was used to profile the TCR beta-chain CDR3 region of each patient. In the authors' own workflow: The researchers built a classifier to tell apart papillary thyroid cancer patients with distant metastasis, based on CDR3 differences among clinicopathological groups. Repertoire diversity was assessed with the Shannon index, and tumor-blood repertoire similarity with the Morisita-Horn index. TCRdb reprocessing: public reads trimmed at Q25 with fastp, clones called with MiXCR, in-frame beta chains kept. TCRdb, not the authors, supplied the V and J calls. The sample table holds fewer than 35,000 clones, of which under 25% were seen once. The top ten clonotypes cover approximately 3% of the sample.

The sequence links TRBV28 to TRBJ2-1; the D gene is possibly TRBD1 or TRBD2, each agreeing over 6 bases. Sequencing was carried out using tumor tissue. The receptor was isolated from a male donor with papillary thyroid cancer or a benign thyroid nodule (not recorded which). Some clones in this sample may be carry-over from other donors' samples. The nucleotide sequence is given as TGTGCCAGCAGTTTCCACAGGGAGGCTGGTTACAATGAGCAGTTCTTC. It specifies CASSFHREAGYNEQFF. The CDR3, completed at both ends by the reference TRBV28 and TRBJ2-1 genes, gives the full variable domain DVKVTQSSRYLVKRTGEKVFLECVQDMDHENMFWYRQDPGLGLRLIYFSYDVKMKEKGDIPEGYSVSREKKERFSLILESASTNQTSMYLCASSFHREAGYNEQFFGPGTRLTVL.